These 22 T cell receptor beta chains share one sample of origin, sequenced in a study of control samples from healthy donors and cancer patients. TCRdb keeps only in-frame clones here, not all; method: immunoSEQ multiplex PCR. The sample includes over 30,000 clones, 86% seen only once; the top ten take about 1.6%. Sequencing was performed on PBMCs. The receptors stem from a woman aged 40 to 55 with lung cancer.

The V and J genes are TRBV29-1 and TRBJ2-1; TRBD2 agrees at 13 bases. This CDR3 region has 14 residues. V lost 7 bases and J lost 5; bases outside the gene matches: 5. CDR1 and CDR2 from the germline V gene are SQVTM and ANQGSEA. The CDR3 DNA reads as TGCAGCGGGCACGGGACTAGCGGGGACAATGAGCAGTTCTTC. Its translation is CSGHGTSGDNEQFF.

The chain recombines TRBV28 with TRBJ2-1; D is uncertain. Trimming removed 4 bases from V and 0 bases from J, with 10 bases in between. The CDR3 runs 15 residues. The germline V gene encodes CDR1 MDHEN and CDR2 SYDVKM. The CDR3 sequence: CASSSPGSSYNEQFF. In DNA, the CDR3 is TGTGCCAGCAGTTCTCCCGGTAGCTCCTACAATGAGCAGTTCTTC.

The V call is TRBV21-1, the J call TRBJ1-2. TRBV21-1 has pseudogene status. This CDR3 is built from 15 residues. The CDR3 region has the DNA TGTGCCAGCACCACTTGCATGTGGACCTCCTATGGCTACACCTTC. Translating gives CASTTCMWTSYGYTF.

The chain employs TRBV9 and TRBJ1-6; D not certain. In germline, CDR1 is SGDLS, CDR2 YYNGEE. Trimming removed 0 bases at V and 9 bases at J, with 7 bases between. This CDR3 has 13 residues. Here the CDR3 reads CASSVEGRSPLHF. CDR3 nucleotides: TGTGCCAGCAGCGTAGAGGGTCGTTCACCCCTCCACTTT.

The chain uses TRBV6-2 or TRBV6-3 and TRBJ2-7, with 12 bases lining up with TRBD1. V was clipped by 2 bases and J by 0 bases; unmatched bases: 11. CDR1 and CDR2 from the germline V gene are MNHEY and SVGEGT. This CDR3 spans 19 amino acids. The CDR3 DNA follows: TGTGCCAGCAGTTACCGAAGGGGGACAGGGGGCTTTAGCTCCTACGAGCAGTACTTC. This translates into CASSYRRGTGGFSSYEQYF.

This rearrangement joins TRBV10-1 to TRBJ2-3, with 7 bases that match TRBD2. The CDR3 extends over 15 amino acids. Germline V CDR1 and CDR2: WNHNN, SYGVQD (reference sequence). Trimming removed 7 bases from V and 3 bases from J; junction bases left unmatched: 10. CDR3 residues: CASTKSRGGTDTQYF. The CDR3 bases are TGCGCCAGCACTAAAAGCCGCGGGGGAACAGATACGCAGTATTTT.

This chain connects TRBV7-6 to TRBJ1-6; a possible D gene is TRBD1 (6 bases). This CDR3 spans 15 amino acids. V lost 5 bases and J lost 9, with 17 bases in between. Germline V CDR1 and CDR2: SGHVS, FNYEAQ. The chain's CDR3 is CASSLTGLMGSPLHF. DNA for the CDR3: TGTGCCAGCAGCCTCACAGGGCTTATGGGTTCACCCCTCCACTTT.

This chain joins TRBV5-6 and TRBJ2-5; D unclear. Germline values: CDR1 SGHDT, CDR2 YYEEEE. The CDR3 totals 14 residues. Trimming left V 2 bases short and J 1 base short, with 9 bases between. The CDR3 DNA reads TGTGCCAGCAGCTTATTTAATGGCCAAGAGACCCAGTACTTC. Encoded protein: CASSLFNGQETQYF.

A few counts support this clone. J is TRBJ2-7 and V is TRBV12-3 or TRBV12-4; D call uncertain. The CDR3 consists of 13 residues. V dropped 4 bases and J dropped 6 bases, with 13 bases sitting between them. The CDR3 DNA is TGTGCCAGCAGTTCTCGAGACCGAACCGAGCAGTACTTC. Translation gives CASSSRDRTEQYF.

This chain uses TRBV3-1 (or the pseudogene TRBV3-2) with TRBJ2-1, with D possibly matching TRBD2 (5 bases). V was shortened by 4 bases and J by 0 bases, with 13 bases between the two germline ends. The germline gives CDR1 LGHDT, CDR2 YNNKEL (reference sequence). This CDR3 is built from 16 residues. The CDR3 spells CASSPSPDLSYNEQFF. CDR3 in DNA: TGTGCCAGCAGCCCTAGCCCCGACCTCTCCTACAATGAGCAGTTCTTC.

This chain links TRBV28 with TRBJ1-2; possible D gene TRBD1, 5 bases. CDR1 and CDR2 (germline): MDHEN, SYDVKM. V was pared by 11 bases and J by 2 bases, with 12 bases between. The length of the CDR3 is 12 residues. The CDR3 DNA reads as TGTGCCGGACGGGGCCTCAACTATGGCTACACCTTC. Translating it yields CAGRGLNYGYTF.

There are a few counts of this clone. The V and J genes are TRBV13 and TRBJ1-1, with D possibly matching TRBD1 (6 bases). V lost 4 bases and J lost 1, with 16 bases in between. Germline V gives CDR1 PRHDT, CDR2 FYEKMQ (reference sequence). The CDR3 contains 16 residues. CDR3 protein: CASSSIDRMENTEAFF. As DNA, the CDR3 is TGTGCCAGCAGCTCCATAGACAGGATGGAGAACACTGAAGCTTTCTTT.

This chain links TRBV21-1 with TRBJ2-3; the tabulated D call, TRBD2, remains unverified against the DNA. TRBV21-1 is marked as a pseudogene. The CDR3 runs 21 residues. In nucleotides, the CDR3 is TGTGCCAGCAGCAAATGGGGGGGAGAGAGGAGGCGCGAGACTAGCACAGATACGCAGTATTTT. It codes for CASSKWGGERRRETSTDTQYF.

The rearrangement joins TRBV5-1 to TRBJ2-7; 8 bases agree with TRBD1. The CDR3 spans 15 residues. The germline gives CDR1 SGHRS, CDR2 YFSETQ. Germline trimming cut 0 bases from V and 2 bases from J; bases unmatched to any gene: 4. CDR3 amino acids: CASSLGTGRTYEQYF. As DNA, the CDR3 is TGCGCCAGCAGCTTGGGGACAGGGAGGACCTACGAGCAGTACTTC.

The CDR3 sequence is CASSQGAGRFNYGYTF. As DNA, the CDR3 is TGCGCCAGCAGCCAAGGGGCAGGGAGGTTTAACTATGGCTACACCTTC. J is TRBJ1-2 and V is TRBV4-1; tentative D call: TRBD1 (5 bases). Trimming took off 1 base at V and 1 base at J, with 13 bases between the two ends. This CDR3 comprises 16 residues. Germline CDR1 and CDR2: MGHRA and YSYEKL.

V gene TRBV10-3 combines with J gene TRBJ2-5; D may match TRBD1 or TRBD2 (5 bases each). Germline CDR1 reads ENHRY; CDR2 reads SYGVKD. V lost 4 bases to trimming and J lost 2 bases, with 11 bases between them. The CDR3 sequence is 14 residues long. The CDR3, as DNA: TGTGCCATCAGTGTGGGGGACCTTCAAGAGACCCAGTACTTC. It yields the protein CAISVGDLQETQYF.

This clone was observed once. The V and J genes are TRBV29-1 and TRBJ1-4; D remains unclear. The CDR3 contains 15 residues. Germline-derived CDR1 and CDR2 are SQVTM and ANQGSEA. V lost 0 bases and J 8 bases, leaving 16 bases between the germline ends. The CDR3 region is CSVEDQELGEEKLFF. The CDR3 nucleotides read TGCAGCGTTGAAGATCAAGAACTAGGCGAAGAAAAACTGTTTTTT.

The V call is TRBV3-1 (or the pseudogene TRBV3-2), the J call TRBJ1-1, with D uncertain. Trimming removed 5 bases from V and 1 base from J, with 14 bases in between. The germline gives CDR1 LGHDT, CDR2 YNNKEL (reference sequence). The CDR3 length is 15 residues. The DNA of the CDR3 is TGTGCCAGCAGCTTTCAATTCGGATCGAACACTGAAGCTTTCTTT. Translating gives CASSFQFGSNTEAFF.

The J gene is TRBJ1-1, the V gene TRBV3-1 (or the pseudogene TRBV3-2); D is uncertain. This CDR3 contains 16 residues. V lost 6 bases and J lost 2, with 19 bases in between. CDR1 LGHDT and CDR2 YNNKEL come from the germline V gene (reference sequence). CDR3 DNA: TGTGCCAGCAGGTCTAGGCTGGAACAGTATAACACTGAAGCTTTCTTT. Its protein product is CASRSRLEQYNTEAFF.

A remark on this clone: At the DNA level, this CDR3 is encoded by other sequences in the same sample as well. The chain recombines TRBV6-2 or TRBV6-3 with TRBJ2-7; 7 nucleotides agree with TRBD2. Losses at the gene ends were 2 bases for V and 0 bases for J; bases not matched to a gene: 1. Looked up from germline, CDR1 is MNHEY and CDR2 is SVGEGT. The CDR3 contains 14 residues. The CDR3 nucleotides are TGTGCCAGCAGTTACGGGACTAACTCCTACGAGCAGTACTTC. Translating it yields CASSYGTNSYEQYF.

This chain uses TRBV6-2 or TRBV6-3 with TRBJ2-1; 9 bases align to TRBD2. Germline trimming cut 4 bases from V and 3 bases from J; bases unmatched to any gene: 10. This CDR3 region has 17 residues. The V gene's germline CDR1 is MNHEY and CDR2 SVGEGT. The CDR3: CASSWVLAGEYYNEQFF. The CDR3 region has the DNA TGTGCCAGCAGTTGGGTCTTAGCGGGGGAGTACTACAATGAGCAGTTCTTC.

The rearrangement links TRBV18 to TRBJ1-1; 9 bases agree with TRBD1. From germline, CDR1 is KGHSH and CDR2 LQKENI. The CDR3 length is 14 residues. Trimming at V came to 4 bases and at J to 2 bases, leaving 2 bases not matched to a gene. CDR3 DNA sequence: TGTGCCAGCTCACTGGGACAGGGTAACACTGAAGCTTTCTTT. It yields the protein CASSLGQGNTEAFF. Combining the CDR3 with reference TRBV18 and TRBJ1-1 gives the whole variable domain NAGVMQNPRHLVRRRGQEARLRCSPMKGHSHVYWYRQLPEEGLKFMVYLQKENIIDESGMPKERFSAEFPKEGPSILRIQQVVRGDSAAYFCASSLGQGNTEAFFGQGTRLTVV.